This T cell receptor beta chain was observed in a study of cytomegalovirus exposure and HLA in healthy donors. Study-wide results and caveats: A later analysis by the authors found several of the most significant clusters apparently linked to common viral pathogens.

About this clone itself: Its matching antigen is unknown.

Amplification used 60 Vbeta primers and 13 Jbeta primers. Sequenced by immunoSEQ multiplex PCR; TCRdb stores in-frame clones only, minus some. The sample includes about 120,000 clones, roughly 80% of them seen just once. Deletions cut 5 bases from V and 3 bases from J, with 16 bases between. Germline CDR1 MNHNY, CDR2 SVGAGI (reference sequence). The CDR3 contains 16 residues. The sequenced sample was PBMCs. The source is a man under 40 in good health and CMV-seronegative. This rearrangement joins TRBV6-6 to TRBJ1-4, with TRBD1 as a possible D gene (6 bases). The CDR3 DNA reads TGTGCCAGCAGTCCCCACGGGGGGGCCTCTAATGAAAAACTGTTTTTT. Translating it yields CASSPHGGASNEKLFF.